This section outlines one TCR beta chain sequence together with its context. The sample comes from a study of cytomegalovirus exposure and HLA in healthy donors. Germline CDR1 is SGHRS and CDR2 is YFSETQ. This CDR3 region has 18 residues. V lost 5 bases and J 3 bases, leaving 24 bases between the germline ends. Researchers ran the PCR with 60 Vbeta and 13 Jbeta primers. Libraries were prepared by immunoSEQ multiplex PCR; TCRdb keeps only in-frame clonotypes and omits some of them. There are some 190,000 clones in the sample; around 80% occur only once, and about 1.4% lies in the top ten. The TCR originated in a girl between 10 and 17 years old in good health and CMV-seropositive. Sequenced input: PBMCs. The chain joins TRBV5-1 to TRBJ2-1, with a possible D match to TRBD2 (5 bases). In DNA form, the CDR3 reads TGCGCCAGCAGGCTAGGTTGGACCCGGGGAACAAGCTACAATGAGCAGTTCTTC. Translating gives CASRLGWTRGTSYNEQFF.